These 3 T cell receptor beta chains were sequenced from one sample in a study of T cells after yellow fever vaccination. TCRdb analysed the 5' RACE reads with MiXCR anew, one entry per CDR3 protein. The table records over 250,000 distinct CDR3 sequences, approximately 4% of them present only once. The input for sequencing was PBMCs, taken 5 days after the yellow fever booster vaccination. The source of these receptors is a man younger than 30 who received the YFV17D yellow fever vaccine.

This clonotype was counted a few times. The chain carries TRBV29-1 and TRBJ1-5; TRBD1 matches 7 bases. The V segment lost 5 bases and the J segment 4 bases; nucleotides outside the gene matches: 5. The CDR3 sequence is 13 residues long. The germline V gene has CDR1 SQVTM and CDR2 ANQGSEA. In nucleotides, the CDR3 is TGCAGCGTTACAGGGGTGGGAAATCAGCCCCAGCATTTT. Protein sequence: CSVTGVGNQPQHF.

A few counts support this clonotype. The V and J genes are TRBV7-8 and TRBJ1-2, with TRBD1 identical over 7 bases. The length of the CDR3 is 15 residues. Germline V CDR1 and CDR2: SGHVS, FQNEAQ. The J segment lost 2 bases and the V segment lost 1 base, leaving 4 bases of the junction unmatched. The CDR3 nucleotides read TGTGCCAGCAGCTTAGGCGAACAGGGGAACTATGGCTACACCTTC. Translated: CASSLGEQGNYGYTF.

In its sample, this clonotype was seen many times. J is TRBJ1-5 and V is TRBV29-1; D not resolved. The CDR3 is 15 amino acids. The germline V gene encodes CDR1 SQVTM and CDR2 ANQGSEA. V was clipped by 4 bases and J by 2 bases, with 15 bases between them. The chain's CDR3 is CSVADGWLGNQPQHF. CDR3 DNA sequence: TGCAGCGTTGCCGACGGCTGGCTAGGCAATCAGCCCCAGCATTTT.